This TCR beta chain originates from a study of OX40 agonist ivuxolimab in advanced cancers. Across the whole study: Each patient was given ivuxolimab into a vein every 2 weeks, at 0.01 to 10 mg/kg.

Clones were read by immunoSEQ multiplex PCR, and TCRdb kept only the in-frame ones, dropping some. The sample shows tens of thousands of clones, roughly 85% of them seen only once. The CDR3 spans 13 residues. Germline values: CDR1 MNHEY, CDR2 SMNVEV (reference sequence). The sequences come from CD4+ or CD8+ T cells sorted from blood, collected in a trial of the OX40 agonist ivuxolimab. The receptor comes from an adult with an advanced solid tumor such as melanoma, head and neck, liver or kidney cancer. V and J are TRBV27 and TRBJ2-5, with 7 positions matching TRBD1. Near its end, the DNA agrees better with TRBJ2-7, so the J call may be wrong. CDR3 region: CASSLDRSYEQYF. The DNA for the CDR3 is TGTGCCAGCAGTTTGGACAGGTCCTACGAGCAGTACTTC.